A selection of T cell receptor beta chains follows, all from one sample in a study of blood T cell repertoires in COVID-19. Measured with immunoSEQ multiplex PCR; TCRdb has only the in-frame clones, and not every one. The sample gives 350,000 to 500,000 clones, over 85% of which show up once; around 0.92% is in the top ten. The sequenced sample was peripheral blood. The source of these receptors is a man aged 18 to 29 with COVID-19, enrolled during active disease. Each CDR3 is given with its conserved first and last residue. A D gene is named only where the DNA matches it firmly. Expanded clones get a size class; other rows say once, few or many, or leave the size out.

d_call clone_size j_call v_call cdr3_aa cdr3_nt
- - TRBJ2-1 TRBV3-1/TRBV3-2 CASSPPSSYNEQFF TGTGCCAGCAGCCCGCCGAGCTCCTACAATGAGCAGTTCTTC
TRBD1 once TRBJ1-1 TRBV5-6 CASSFQGAVSGEAFF TGTGCCAGCAGCTTTCAGGGGGCCGTTTCGGGTGAAGCTTTCTTT
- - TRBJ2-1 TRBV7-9 CASSKRDNEQFF TGTGCCAGCAGCAAACGGGACAATGAGCAGTTCTTC
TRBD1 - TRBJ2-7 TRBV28 CASTYRDRGIYEQYF TGTGCCAGCACCTACCGGGACAGGGGTATCTACGAGCAGTACTTC
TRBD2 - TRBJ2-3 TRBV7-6 CASSWSGGRADTQYF TGTGCCAGCAGCTGGAGCGGCGGGAGAGCAGATACGCAGTATTTT
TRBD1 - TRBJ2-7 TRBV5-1 CASSWSSTGESEQYF TGCGCCAGCAGCTGGAGCAGCACAGGGGAGAGCGAGCAGTACTTC
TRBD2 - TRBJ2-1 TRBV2 CASMNDGTRPFF TGTGCCAGCATGAATGACGGGACTAGGCCGTTCTTC
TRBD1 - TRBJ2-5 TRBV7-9 CASSLRTGHQETQYF TGTGCCAGCAGCCTAAGGACAGGCCACCAAGAGACCCAGTACTTC
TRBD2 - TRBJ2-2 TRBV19 CASSKAGDTGELFF TGTGCCAGTAGTAAAGCGGGAGACACCGGGGAGCTGTTTTTT
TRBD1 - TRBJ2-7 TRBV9 CASSTLTGTGTYEQYF TGTGCCAGCAGTACTCTGACCGGGACAGGGACCTACGAGCAGTACTTC
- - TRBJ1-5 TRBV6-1 CASSEIFSTRAPQHF TGTGCCAGCAGTGAAATTTTTTCGACTCGTGCGCCCCAGCATTTT
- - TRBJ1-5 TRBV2 CASSIQIDRTFSNQPQHF TGTGCCAGCAGTATACAGATCGACAGGACTTTTAGCAATCAGCCCCAGCATTTT
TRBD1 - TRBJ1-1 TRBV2 CASSGQGVVEAFF TGTGCCAGCAGTGGACAGGGGGTGGTTGAAGCTTTCTTT
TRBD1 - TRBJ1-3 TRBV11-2 CASSFRTGYNSGNTIYF TGTGCCAGCAGTTTCCGGACAGGCTACAACTCTGGAAACACCATATATTTT
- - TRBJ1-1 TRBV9 CASSPGTLNTEAFF TGTGCCAGCAGCCCCGGGACACTGAACACTGAAGCTTTCTTT
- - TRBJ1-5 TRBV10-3 CAITPDLGQPQHF TGTGCCATCACCCCGGATCTAGGTCAGCCCCAGCATTTT
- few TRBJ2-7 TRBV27 CASSLRGEQYF TGTGCCAGCAGTTTAAGAGGGGAGCAGTACTTC